The clone carrying this T cell receptor (beta chain) was recorded only once. Its antigen remains unknown. Together with a sample-barcoded 5' primer, a J-beta primer mix was included in a second PCR lasting roughly 7 to 11 cycles. Each cDNA molecule was tagged by a template-switch adaptor that had 12 random nucleotides. Using its own MiXCR run on the 5' RACE reads, TCRdb lists one record per CDR3 protein. The repertoire holds around 1.5 million distinct CDR3 sequences, with 42% as singletons. This sample was taken from a study of blood T cells in healthy people across ages. General observations from the study: PBMCs that were unsorted prevented a conclusive naive versus antigen-experienced comparison. A strong correlation between TCR beta diversity and naive T cell percentage was seen.

Germline lookup yields CDR1 SGHAT and CDR2 FQNNGV. The CDR3 contains 14 residues. The V and J ends lost 4 bases and 12 bases respectively, with 21 bases between them. This chain uses TRBV11-2 with TRBJ2-5, with D perhaps matching TRBD2 (6 bases). Material: blood. The clonotype was recovered from a woman between 18 and 30 years old in good health. CDR3 amino acids: CASSSHFGGYEKYF. The CDR3 DNA sequence: TGTGCCAGCAGCTCGCATTTCGGGGGTTACGAGAAGTACTTC.